This entry is about one T cell receptor beta chain. As yet, its antigen is unknown. Profiling relied on immunoSEQ multiplex PCR, and the TCRdb table lists in-frame clones only, not all of them. The sample records approximately 13,000 clones, around 70% being singletons. The entry originates in a study of T cell repertoires in ileal Crohn's disease. As for the study in general: At postoperative colonoscopy, neoterminal ileum biopsies were taken as M6. Study observations and caveats: High-frequency clones were more common in sorted CD8 than CD4 cells.

CDR3 length: 16 residues. From germline, CDR1 is SGHKS and CDR2 YYEKEE (reference sequence). After removal of 5 bases from V and 1 base from J, the junction contained 12 bases not matched to a gene. Specified time point: neoterminal ileum biopsy at postoperative endoscopy, about 6 months after surgery. The rearrangement links TRBV5-5 to TRBJ2-7, with 7 nucleotides matching TRBD1. This receptor was taken from an adult with Crohn's disease. Sequencing was performed on ileal tissue. The CDR3 DNA reads TGTGCCAGCAGTCAAGCTGCGGCGACAGGGTCCTACGAGCAGTACTTC. This gives the protein CASSQAAATGSYEQYF.